What follows are 9 T cell receptor beta chains derived from one specimen sequenced in a study of spatial heterogeneity in lung cancer. Study results and limitations: The study found that expanded intratumoral alpha and beta TCR counts tracked tumor mutation counts.

As for time point: sample taken at primary tumor resection. TCRdb called the 5' RACE reads again in MiXCR, with one record for every CDR3 protein. The sample carries roughly 18,000 distinct CDR3 sequences, about 9.6% recorded once. These receptors' antigens are unknown. Material: lung tumor tissue, obtained at surgery. The receptors here all came from a female donor with early-stage non-small cell lung cancer.

This clonotype was seen at least ten times. Within a library made for alpha chains, this beta chain is off target, and its count is uninformative. The chain combines TRBV20-1 with TRBJ2-7; D remains unclear. This CDR3 contains 14 residues. Germline V lookup: CDR1 DFQATT, CDR2 SNEGSKA (reference sequence). V dropped 2 bases and J dropped 6 bases, with 17 bases sitting between them. This chain's CDR3 is CSARFSRTGTEQYF. DNA of the CDR3: TGCAGTGCTAGATTCTCGCGGACCGGCACCGAGCAGTACTTC.

This clonotype has at least ten counts. For a library built for alpha chains, this beta chain is a stray read; little rests on its size. This chain links TRBV6-6 with TRBJ1-2; D is perhaps TRBD1 (5 bases). Germline V gene data show CDR1 as MNHNY and CDR2 as SVGAGI (reference sequence). The length of the CDR3 is 12 residues. Trimming left V 5 bases short and J 7 bases short, with 11 bases between. CDR3 region: CASSPGEGGYTF. The CDR3 DNA reads TGTGCCAGCAGTCCGGGGGAAGGTGGCTACACCTTC.

The table lists this clonotype with many counts. A library made for alpha chains picked up this beta chain off target, so its size means little. This sequence joins TRBV6-6 and TRBJ1-1; the D gene is possibly TRBD1 (6 bases). The CDR3 is made up of 14 amino acids. V was shortened by 6 bases and J by 1 base, with 12 bases between the two germline ends. Germline assignment: CDR1 MNHNY and CDR2 SVGAGI (reference sequence). The CDR3 nucleotides are TGTGCCAGCAGGGTACCAGGGGCGAACACTGAAGCTTTCTTT. It encodes CASRVPGANTEAFF.

This clonotype is labeled medium-sized. A library made for alpha chains picked up this beta chain off target, so its size means little. The gene calls are TRBV5-1 and TRBJ2-1; D may be TRBD2 (6 bases). Trimming pared 0 bases from V and 5 bases from J, leaving 6 bases between. The CDR3 totals 13 residues. Germline CDR1 is SGHRS and CDR2 is YFSETQ. CDR3 nucleotides: TGCGCCAGCAGCTTGGGGAGGGACAATGAGCAGTTCTTC. The encoded protein is CASSLGRDNEQFF.

Sample share makes this clonotype medium-sized (0.01 to 0.1%). As an off-target read in a library built for alpha chains, this beta chain has a frequency of little significance. The chain uses TRBV20-1 and TRBJ2-7, with D perhaps being TRBD1 or TRBD2 (5 bases each). V was shortened by 2 bases and J by 0 bases, with 11 bases between the two germline ends. The CDR3 spans 14 residues. From germline, CDR1 is DFQATT and CDR2 SNEGSKA (reference sequence). In DNA form, the CDR3 reads TGCAGTGCTAGACCCGGGACCGGCTCCTACGAGCAGTACTTC. Translating gives CSARPGTGSYEQYF.

This clonotype appeared many times. The size of this beta chain means little, since it is a stray read in a library made for alpha chains. CDR3 residues: CASSPGTSVQETQYF. DNA for the CDR3: TGTGCCAGCAGCCCTGGGACTAGCGTTCAAGAGACCCAGTACTTC. The genes are TRBV7-2 and TRBJ2-5; TRBD2 agrees at 10 bases. CDR1 is SGHTA and CDR2 is FQGNSA in the germline V gene. The CDR3 extends over 15 amino acids. After removal of 5 bases from V and 2 bases from J, the junction contained 5 bases not matched to a gene.

Remarks on this clonotype: As an off-target read in a library built for alpha chains, this beta chain has a frequency of little significance. V is TRBV7-2 and J is TRBJ2-2; TRBD2 matches at 10 bases. Trimming cost V 2 bases and J 4 bases; bases outside gene matches: 7. CDR1 and CDR2 (germline): SGHTA, FQGNSA. CDR3 length: 17 amino acids. For the CDR3, the DNA is TGTGCCAGCAGCTTATCACCTAGCGGGGGAAGCACCGGGGAGCTGTTTTTT. Its translation: CASSLSPSGGSTGELFF.

In its sample, this clonotype was seen many times. The library was designed around alpha chains, so this beta chain is a stray read whose abundance carries little weight. The chain uses TRBV7-2 and TRBJ2-5; 7 positions agree with TRBD2. The CDR3 extends over 14 amino acids. With V trimmed by 1 base and J by 4 bases, 3 bases remained unmatched. Germline CDR1 SGHTA, CDR2 FQGNSA. The CDR3 DNA reads as TGTGCCAGCAGCTTAGGAGCGGGGCCAGAGACCCAGTACTTC. Translation gives CASSLGAGPETQYF. Together with reference TRBV7-2 and TRBJ2-5, the CDR3 gives the full variable domain: GAGVSQSPSNKVTEKGKDVELRCDPISGHTALYWYRQSLGQGLEFLIYFQGNSAPDKSGLPSDRFSAERTGGSVSTLTIQRTQQEDSAVYLCASSLGAGPETQYFGPGTRLLVL.

Comment on this clonotype: This beta chain slipped into a library made for alpha chains as a stray read, so its size is not meaningful. The chain combines TRBV20-1 with TRBJ2-7; TRBD1 is a possible D gene (6 bases). The CDR3 totals 14 residues. Deletions cut 6 bases from V and 5 bases from J, with 20 bases between. Germline loops: CDR1 DFQATT, CDR2 SNEGSKA (reference sequence). The CDR3 is CSAPDKGQNNEQYF. CDR3 DNA sequence: TGCAGTGCACCGGACAAGGGACAAAACAACGAGCAGTACTTC.